Presented here are 17 T cell receptor beta chains from one specimen sequenced in a study of Graves' ophthalmopathy and Graves' hyperthyroidism. RNA transcripts were the template, and TCR beta CDR3 regions were amplified from them. Second-round multiplex PCR came after a first-round RT-PCR that employed HTBI primers. One entry per CDR3 protein, called by TCRdb with MiXCR from the multiplex PCR reads. The table shows about 620,000 distinct CDR3 sequences, with about a fifth occurring only once. The specimen sequenced was peripheral blood. These receptors all stem from a woman aged 18-35 years with stable Graves' hyperthyroidism. Some clones in this sample may be carry-over from other donors' samples.

The gene calls are TRBV6-1 and TRBJ1-2, with TRBD1 matching over 7 bases. With V trimmed by 10 bases and J by 3 bases, 11 bases remained unmatched. The CDR3 totals 14 residues. Germline values: CDR1 MNHNS, CDR2 SASEGT. In nucleotides, the CDR3 is TGTGCCACCAAACTTACAGGGGTTGACTATGGCTACACCTTC. Its translation: CATKLTGVDYGYTF.

This clonotype was counted ten times or more. This rearrangement joins TRBV10-3 to TRBJ1-1; a possible D gene is TRBD1 (5 bases). The germline V and J ends were trimmed by 7 bases and 7 bases, with 13 bases remaining between them. The germline V gene encodes CDR1 ENHRY and CDR2 SYGVKD. The CDR3 spans 12 residues. The CDR3 reads CAITSGRREAFF. The CDR3 coding sequence is TGTGCCATCACCTCGGGACGCCGTGAAGCTTTCTTT.

This clonotype was seen more than once but under ten times. The chain is built from TRBV11-2 and TRBJ2-4; D might be TRBD1 or TRBD2, each matching 6 bases. Germline-derived CDR1 and CDR2 are SGHAT and FQNNGV. The V end lost 4 bases, the J end lost 5 bases, and 15 bases lay between the germline ends. This CDR3 region has 15 residues. CDR3 in DNA: TGTGCCAGCAGCTCCATAAGGGGGGCGGAAAACATTCAGTACTTC. Translation gives CASSSIRGAENIQYF.

This clonotype was detected many times. The genes are TRBV7-9 and TRBJ1-1; D is unresolved. Trimming took off 8 bases at V and 0 bases at J, with 13 bases between the two ends. The CDR3 loop spans 14 amino acids. CDR1 SEHNR and CDR2 FQNEAQ come from the germline V gene (reference sequence). The CDR3 spells CASRQVSMNTEAFF. In DNA form, the CDR3 reads TGTGCCAGCCGGCAGGTCTCAATGAACACTGAAGCTTTCTTT.

This chain joins TRBV2 and TRBJ1-4, with 11 positions matching TRBD1. Per the germline V gene, CDR1 is SNHLY and CDR2 is FYNNEI. The V and J ends lost 6 bases and 7 bases, in that order; junction bases with no gene match: 4. This CDR3 spans 14 amino acids. CDR3 in amino acids: CASSSGTGGEKLFF. In DNA, the CDR3 is TGTGCCAGCAGCTCCGGGACAGGGGGTGAAAAACTGTTTTTT.

The DNA of the CDR3 is TGTGCCAGCCGACTAGACGAGCAGTACTTC. Protein: CASRLDEQYF. This chain joins TRBV6-8 and TRBJ2-7; possible D gene TRBD2, 6 bases. With 8 bases removed from V and 5 bases from J, the gap between germline ends came to 7 bases. CDR1 is MNHGY, CDR2 SAAAGT, per germline. The length of the CDR3 is 10 residues.

This clonotype came up many times. This chain uses TRBV9 with TRBJ1-3, with TRBD1 matching 10 bases. J lost 0 bases, V lost 2 bases, and 5 bases had no gene match. Germline V gene lookup returns CDR1 SGDLS and CDR2 YYNGEE. The CDR3 contains 17 residues. CDR3 region: CASSVGTGDFSGNTIYF. The CDR3 region has the DNA TGTGCCAGCAGCGTTGGGACAGGGGACTTCTCTGGAAACACCATATATTTT.

This clonotype was observed many times. The chain links TRBV24-1 to TRBJ2-2; tentative D call: TRBD2 (6 bases). CDR1 is KGHDR and CDR2 is SFDVKD in the germline V gene. CDR3 length: 15 amino acids. V was trimmed by 4 bases and J by 5 bases, leaving 13 bases between them. Written as DNA, the CDR3 is TGTGCCACCAGTGAGGCCGGGACTGAAACCGGGGAGCTGTTTTTT. Translated, it gives CATSEAGTETGELFF.

This clonotype was found many times. This chain connects TRBV27 to TRBJ2-7; tentatively, D is TRBD1 (5 bases). Germline loops: CDR1 MNHEY, CDR2 SMNVEV (reference sequence). This CDR3 region has 16 residues. Between the trimmed V and J ends, which lost 6 bases and 0 bases, there was a span of 18 bases. The CDR3 region is CASRPPWGTSSYEQYF. CDR3 in DNA: TGTGCCAGCAGGCCCCCCTGGGGCACAAGCTCCTACGAGCAGTACTTC.

Ten or more counts support this clonotype. V usage is TRBV28 and J usage is TRBJ2-7; 9 bases line up with TRBD1. This CDR3 is 14 amino acids long. Germline CDR1 and CDR2: MDHEN and SYDVKM. V was clipped by 6 bases and J by 6 bases; unmatched bases: 9. The chain's CDR3 is CASSQQGAQGEQYF. The CDR3 DNA follows: TGTGCCAGCAGCCAACAGGGGGCCCAGGGCGAGCAGTACTTC.

This clonotype was detected many times. V and J are TRBV19 and TRBJ2-5, with D perhaps TRBD2 (6 bases). The CDR3 is 13 amino acids. Germline CDR1 reads LNHDA; CDR2 reads SQIVND (reference sequence). V was pared by 4 bases and J by 2 bases, with 8 bases between. Written as DNA, the CDR3 is TGTGCCAGTAGTACGAGCGGGCAAGAGACCCAGTACTTC. It translates to CASSTSGQETQYF.

In this sample, this clonotype turned up many times. The chain couples TRBV2 to TRBJ1-1, with D possibly matching TRBD1 (5 bases). V lost 7 bases and J lost 6, with 12 bases in between. Germline V gene data show CDR1 as SNHLY and CDR2 as FYNNEI. This CDR3 spans 12 amino acids. CDR3 DNA: TGTGCCAGCATTAAAGGAGGGGCTGAAGCTTTCTTT. Amino acids: CASIKGGAEAFF.

This clonotype was observed many times. The chain joins TRBV6-1 to TRBJ1-1, with D possibly TRBD1 on 5 matching bases. CDR3 size: 12 residues. The ends were cut back, 5 bases at V and 7 bases at J, with 11 bases in the middle. CDR1 is MNHNS and CDR2 is SASEGT in the germline V gene. This CDR3 reads CASSQEGLEAFF. Here the CDR3 DNA reads TGTGCCAGCAGTCAGGAGGGGCTTGAAGCTTTCTTT.

The chain couples TRBV5-1 to TRBJ2-4; a weak D match, TRBD2 (6 bases). V gave up 0 bases and J gave up 6 bases, with 13 bases separating them. Germline-derived CDR1 and CDR2 are SGHRS and YFSETQ. The CDR3 extends over 15 amino acids. The CDR3 here is CASSLDVAGGNIQYF. CDR3 DNA sequence: TGCGCCAGCAGCTTGGATGTGGCCGGGGGAAACATTCAGTACTTC.

This clonotype was seen repeatedly, ten times or more. The rearrangement joins TRBV28 to TRBJ1-1; D may be TRBD1 (5 bases). The germline V gene encodes CDR1 MDHEN and CDR2 SYDVKM. V gave up 3 bases and J gave up 4 bases, with 18 bases separating them. The CDR3 loop spans 16 amino acids. CDR3 bases: TGTGCCAGCAGTTTGAGGTTTATCGGGGGAGGCACTGAAGCTTTCTTT. Its translation: CASSLRFIGGGTEAFF.

The gene calls are TRBV11-2 and TRBJ2-5; D may match TRBD1 or TRBD2 (7 bases each). Trimming left V 6 bases short and J 5 bases short, with 19 bases between. This CDR3 has 15 amino acids. The germline gives CDR1 SGHAT, CDR2 FQNNGV. DNA for the CDR3: TGTGCCAGCAGGGATGGCGTCAGGGGGGGGGAGACCCAGTACTTC. It is translated as CASRDGVRGGETQYF.

The table lists this clonotype with many counts. V usage is TRBV7-6 and J usage is TRBJ2-1; 12 bases are shared with TRBD2. Germline V gives CDR1 SGHVS, CDR2 FNYEAQ. CDR3 size: 17 residues. Trimming removed 5 bases from V and 2 bases from J; junction bases left unmatched: 7. DNA for the CDR3: TGTGCCAGCAGCCCACGACTAGCGGGAGAAGCCTACAATGAGCAGTTCTTC. Protein: CASSPRLAGEAYNEQFF.